Here is one TCR beta chain with its context. No antigen is known for it. The data were produced by immunoSEQ multiplex PCR, yet TCRdb's version contains in-frame clones alone and is incomplete. The table includes about 130,000 clones, 90% detected once. The V and J ends lost 5 bases and 10 bases, in that order; junction bases with no gene match: 10. Germline V gene lookup returns CDR1 SGHTA and CDR2 FQGNSA. The CDR3 runs to 14 residues. The sample is drawn from a study of T cell responses to AZD1222 COVID-19 vaccine. General study findings and limits: Clonal diversity may have been underestimated in mostly white British donors.

Here the sequenced sample was peripheral blood, taken on day 0 of MenACWY control vaccination. This clonotype originated in an adult in good health. This sequence joins TRBV7-2 and TRBJ2-3, with 9 bases identical to TRBD2. This CDR3 reads CASSTAGGLFAQYF. DNA of the CDR3: TGTGCCAGCAGCACGGCGGGGGGGTTGTTTGCGCAGTATTTT.